A single sample gave rise to the 9 T cell receptor beta chains below, sequenced in a study of cytomegalovirus exposure and HLA in healthy donors. 60 Vbeta and 13 Jbeta primers were used in PCR. Data came from immunoSEQ multiplex PCR; TCRdb stores just in-frame clones and leaves some out. The sample holds more than 200,000 clones, just under 70% seen once. Sequencing was done on a sample of PBMCs. These receptors originate from a man aged 35-49 years in good health and CMV-seropositive.

This sequence joins TRBV27 and TRBJ1-5, with 7 bases that match TRBD1. The V gene end was trimmed by 6 bases and the J gene end by 4 bases; junction bases not matched to a gene: 12. Germline V gives CDR1 MNHEY, CDR2 SMNVEV (reference sequence). The CDR3 runs 16 residues. This CDR3 is CASSPMGDRENQPQHF. CDR3 nucleotides: TGTGCCAGCAGCCCCATGGGTGACAGGGAAAATCAGCCCCAGCATTTT.

Note on this clone: One end of the junction does not line up with germline, which may come from a read error. The rearrangement links TRBV9 to TRBJ1-2; TRBD1 agrees at 10 bases. Germline-derived CDR1 and CDR2 are SGDLS and YYNGEE. CDR3 length: 12 amino acids. The DNA for the CDR3 is TGTGCCAGCAGCGCCACAGACAGGGGGCCCTTCTTC. Translation gives CASSATDRGPFF.

CDR3 coding DNA: TGTGCCAGCAGCTTGGATCATACAGGTTTCGGGGGATCGAACACTGAAGCTTTCTTT. It translates to CASSLDHTGFGGSNTEAFF. V is TRBV5-6 and J is TRBJ1-1; D is perhaps TRBD1 (5 bases). This CDR3 spans 19 amino acids. Germline V gene sequence: CDR1 SGHDT, CDR2 YYEEEE. V was clipped by 0 bases and J by 1 base, with 22 bases between them.

The J gene is TRBJ1-5, the V gene TRBV19; 7 nucleotides agree with TRBD1. The CDR3 loop spans 15 amino acids. With 6 bases clipped from V and 7 bases from J, the junction kept 12 bases outside the gene matches. CDR1 and CDR2 (germline): LNHDA, SQIVND (reference sequence). This CDR3 is CASSPRDRAIQPQHF. CDR3 nucleotide sequence: TGTGCCAGTAGCCCTCGCGACAGGGCAATCCAGCCCCAGCATTTT.

In its sample, this clone was seen once. The chain has TRBV19 and TRBJ1-1; D is uncertain. The CDR3 extends over 13 amino acids. V lost 4 bases and J lost 3, with 9 bases in between. Germline-derived CDR1 and CDR2 are LNHDA and SQIVND (reference sequence). The CDR3 DNA sequence: TGTGCCAGTAGTAACTCAGGCCACACTGAAGCTTTCTTT. This gives the protein CASSNSGHTEAFF.

This clone appeared once. CDR3: CASSMSGTTNTEAFF. The CDR3, as DNA: TGTGCCAGCAGTATGAGCGGGACAACGAACACTGAAGCTTTCTTT. This chain joins TRBV9 and TRBJ1-1; tentatively, D is TRBD1 (6 bases). The CDR3 runs to 15 residues. CDR1 is SGDLS, CDR2 YYNGEE, per germline. Trimming stripped 5 bases from V and 1 base from J, with 15 bases between.

Worth noting for this clone: This sample also contains other DNA sequences that code for the same CDR3. V gene TRBV29-1 combines with J gene TRBJ2-5, with 8 bases identical to TRBD2. With V trimmed by 5 bases and J by 1 base, 6 bases remained unmatched. The CDR3 runs 14 residues. Germline V lookup: CDR1 SQVTM, CDR2 ANQGSEA. The chain's CDR3 is CSVRAGGPQETQYF. For the CDR3, the DNA is TGCAGCGTTCGCGCGGGGGGCCCCCAAGAGACCCAGTACTTC.

The genes are TRBV5-6 and TRBJ2-5; a possible D gene is TRBD1 (6 bases). CDR3 size: 15 residues. Germline lookup yields CDR1 SGHDT and CDR2 YYEEEE. The V gene lost 2 bases and the J gene lost 1 base, with 12 bases spanning the gap. As DNA, the CDR3 is TGTGCCAGCAGCTTAACCTACAGGGTCCAAGAGACCCAGTACTTC. This codes for CASSLTYRVQETQYF. Based on the CDR3 plus reference TRBV5-6 and TRBJ2-5, the full variable domain is DAGVTQSPTHLIKTRGQQVTLRCSPKSGHDTVSWYQQALGQGPQFIFQYYEEEERQRGNFPDRFSGHQFPNYSSELNVNALLLGDSALYLCASSLTYRVQETQYFGPGTRLLVL.

Turning to this clone: The junction departs from germline at one end; a sequencing error may be responsible. The chain uses TRBV5-1 and TRBJ2-3; the D gene could be TRBD1 or TRBD2 (7 bases each). The CDR3 loop spans 15 amino acids. Germline V gene data show CDR1 as SGHRS and CDR2 as YFSETQ. CDR3 DNA: TGCGCCGGCAGCTTGGGAGGGGGCAGCACAGATACGCAGTATTTT. Translating gives CAGSLGGGSTDTQYF. Complete variable domain (other parts from reference TRBV5-1 and TRBJ2-3): KAGVTQTPRYLIKTRGQQVTLSCSPISGHRSVSWYQQTPGQGLQFLFEYFSETQRNKGNFPGRFSGRQFSNSRSEMNVSTLELGDSALYLCAGSLGGGSTDTQYFGPGTRLTVL.